This T cell receptor (beta chain) was recovered during a study of T cell responses to AZD1222 COVID-19 vaccine. Study-wide context: Second-dose intervals near 4 or 12 weeks were combined.

This CDR3 comprises 13 residues. Trimming took off 0 bases at V and 4 bases at J, with 7 bases between the two ends. The germline CDR1 and CDR2 sequences are SGHVS and FQNEAQ. Study-wide findings and caveats: The donor group comprised mostly white British people and more females; the analysis possibly underestimated clonal diversity. At study baseline, merely several AZD1222 recipients were seropositive.

Method: immunoSEQ multiplex PCR; TCRdb's copy keeps in-frame clones and lacks some. The sample consists of 90,000 to 150,000 clones, about 91% of them appearing once. As to this clone: Its cognate antigen is unknown.

This TCR was recovered from an adult in good health. The J gene is TRBJ2-7, the V gene TRBV7-8; unclear D gene. The starting material was peripheral blood, obtained on day 0 of AZD1222 vaccination. The CDR3 DNA is TGTGCCAGCAGCTTAGCGTCTGTATACGAGCAGTACTTC. As protein: CASSLASVYEQYF. Full variable domain (remainder filled in from reference TRBV7-8 and TRBJ2-7): GAGVSQSPRYKVAKRGQDVALRCDPISGHVSLFWYQQALGQGPEFLTYFQNEAQLDKSGLPSDRFFAERPEGSVSTLKIQRTQQEDSAVYLCASSLASVYEQYFGPGTRLTVT.